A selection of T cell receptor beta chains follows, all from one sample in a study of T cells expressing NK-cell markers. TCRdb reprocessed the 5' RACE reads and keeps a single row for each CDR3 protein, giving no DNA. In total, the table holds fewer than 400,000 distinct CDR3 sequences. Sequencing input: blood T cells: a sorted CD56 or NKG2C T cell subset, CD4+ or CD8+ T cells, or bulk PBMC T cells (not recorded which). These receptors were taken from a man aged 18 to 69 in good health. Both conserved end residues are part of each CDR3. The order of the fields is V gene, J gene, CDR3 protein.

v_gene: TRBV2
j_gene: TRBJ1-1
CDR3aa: CASRGTGEAFF

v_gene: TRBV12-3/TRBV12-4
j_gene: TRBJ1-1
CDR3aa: CASSFYTEAFF

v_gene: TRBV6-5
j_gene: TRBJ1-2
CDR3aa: CASSYGGPGYGYTF

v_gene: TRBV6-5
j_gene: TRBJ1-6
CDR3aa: CASSSQGWDSPLHF

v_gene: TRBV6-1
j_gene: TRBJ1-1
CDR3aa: CASRRQGRLAMNTEAFF

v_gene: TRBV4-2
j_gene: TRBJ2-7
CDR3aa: CASSQDGTSGAYEQYF

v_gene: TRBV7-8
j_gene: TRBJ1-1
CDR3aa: CASSFTINTEAFF

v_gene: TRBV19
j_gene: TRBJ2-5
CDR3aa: CASSGLGFQETQYF

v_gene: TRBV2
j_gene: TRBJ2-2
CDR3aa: CASRGPVGVIAGELFF

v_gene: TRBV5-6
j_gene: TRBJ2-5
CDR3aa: CASSFRSRGQETQYF

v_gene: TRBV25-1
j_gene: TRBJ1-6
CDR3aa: CASPPDRVDSPLHF

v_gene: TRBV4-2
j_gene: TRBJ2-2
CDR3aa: CASSPGHGSGELFF

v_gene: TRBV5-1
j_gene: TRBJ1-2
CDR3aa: CASRIEGYGYTF

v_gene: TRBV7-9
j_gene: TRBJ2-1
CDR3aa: CASSKGGLADYNEQFF

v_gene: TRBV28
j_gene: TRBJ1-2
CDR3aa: CASSPNAGGLYGYTF

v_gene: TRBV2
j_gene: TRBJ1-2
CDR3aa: CASSGGRTRNGYTF

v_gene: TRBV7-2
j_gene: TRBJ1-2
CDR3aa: CASSLARTGWGYTF

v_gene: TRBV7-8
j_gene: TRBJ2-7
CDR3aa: CASSLGSLSSYEQYF

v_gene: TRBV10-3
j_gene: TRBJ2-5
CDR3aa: CATGKQELQETQYF

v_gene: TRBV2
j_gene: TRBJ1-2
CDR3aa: CASSEWVIGGSAGYTF

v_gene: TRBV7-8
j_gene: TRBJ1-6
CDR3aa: CASSLGGTVYNSPLHF

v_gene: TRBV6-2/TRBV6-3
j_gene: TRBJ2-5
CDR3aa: CATALDRGQETQYF

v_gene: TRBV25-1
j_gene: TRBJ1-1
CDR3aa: CASSVPGGFEAFF

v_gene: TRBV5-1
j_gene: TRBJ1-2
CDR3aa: CASSLEIPGQGYGYTF

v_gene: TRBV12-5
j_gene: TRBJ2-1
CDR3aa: CASGLGNSRGLAGGTYNEQFF